This T cell receptor (beta chain) derives from a study of PD-L1 blockade in urothelial cancer. In the study overall: Once treatment had started, blood was analyzed at 3 weeks (second dose) and again at 6 weeks.

The number of samples from each patient was between 1 and 8, taken pretreatment and on-treatment. PCRs were each spiked with synthetic TCR analog templates. TCRdb's copy holds only in-frame clones and misses some; the assay was immunoSEQ multiplex PCR. The data show some 15,000 clones, 85% to 90% seen once. Study-wide results and caveats: Pretreatment clonality of the blood TCR repertoire below the median was predictive of superior survival.

Concerning this clone: Antigen unknown.

This clonotype originated in a man aged 65 to 85 with urothelial cancer. The sequencing here drew on PBMCs, taken around atezolizumab (anti-PD-L1) treatment.

The CDR3 region is CASSASADSPLHF. The CDR3 nucleotides are TGTGCCAGCAGCGCTTCAGCGGATTCACCCCTCCACTTT. The chain recombines TRBV9 with TRBJ1-6; D gene uncertain. Germline V gene sequence: CDR1 SGDLS, CDR2 YYNGEE. This CDR3 has 13 amino acids. Trimming shortened V by 3 bases and J by 8 bases, and 9 bases separated the two germline ends.